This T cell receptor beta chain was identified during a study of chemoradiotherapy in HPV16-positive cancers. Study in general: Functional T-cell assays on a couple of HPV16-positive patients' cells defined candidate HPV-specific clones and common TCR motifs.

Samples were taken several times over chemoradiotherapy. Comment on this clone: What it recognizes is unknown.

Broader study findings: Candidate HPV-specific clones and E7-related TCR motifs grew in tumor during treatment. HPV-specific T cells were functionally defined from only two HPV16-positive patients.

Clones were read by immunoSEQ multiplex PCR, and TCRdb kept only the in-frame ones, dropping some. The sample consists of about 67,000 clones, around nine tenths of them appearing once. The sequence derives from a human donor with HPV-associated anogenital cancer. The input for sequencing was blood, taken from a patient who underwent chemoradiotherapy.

CDR3 nucleotide sequence: TGTGCCAGCAGGAGGACAGGGGAAGGCGGGGAGCTGTTTTTT. This sequence encodes CASRRTGEGGELFF. The V call is TRBV28, the J call TRBJ2-2; 9 nucleotides agree with TRBD1. The V segment lost 6 bases and the J segment 7 bases; nucleotides outside the gene matches: 6. Germline-derived CDR1 and CDR2 are MDHEN and SYDVKM. This CDR3 region has 14 residues.